A single sample gave rise to the 31 T cell receptor beta chains below, sequenced in a study of tumor and adjacent non-tumor tissue in lung cancer. RNA was extracted from bulk tissue without any cell sorting. A modified ARM-PCR protocol with three rounds of nested PCR amplified TCRbeta. TCRdb reprocessed the multiplex PCR reads with MiXCR, giving one entry per CDR3 protein. The repertoire holds 120,000 or so distinct CDR3 sequences, with about 66% as singletons. Sequencing used lung tumor tissue. The receptors were sampled from a man aged 30 to 39 with non-small cell lung cancer.

Worth noting for this clonotype: This could be a read error, since a much larger clone is one nucleotide away. The rearrangement links TRBV20-1 to TRBJ2-1; tentative D call: TRBD1 (5 bases). This CDR3 has 15 residues. CDR1 is DFQATT and CDR2 is SNEGSKA in the germline V gene (reference sequence). CDR3 in DNA: TGCAGTGCTAGAGTAGGCCGACAGTCGTACAATGAGCAGTCCTTC. Amino acids: CSARVGRQSYNEQSF.

Comment on this clonotype: At one end the junction does not follow the germline gene, possibly because of a read error. The rearrangement uses TRBV20-1 and TRBJ2-3, with D tentatively TRBD1 or TRBD2 (5 bases each). The length of the CDR3 is 15 residues. Germline CDR1 reads DFQATT; CDR2 reads SNEGSKA (reference sequence). For the CDR3, the DNA is TGCAATGCTAGTGGGGACCCAACTAGCACAGATACGCAGTATTTT. This gives the protein CNASGDPTSTDTQYF.

A note on this clonotype: Compared with germline, one end of the junction differs, possibly owing to a read error. The CDR3 DNA is TGTGCCAGCAGCACCACAGTGGGAGGCGGGATCAATGAACAGTTCTTC. Encoded protein: CASSTTVGGGINEQFF. The chain is built from TRBV11-2 and TRBJ2-1, with D possibly TRBD2 on 6 matching bases. CDR3 length: 16 amino acids. The germline V gene has CDR1 SGHAT and CDR2 FQNNGV.

On this clonotype: This may be a read error: a much more frequent sequence differs by one nucleotide. The J gene is TRBJ2-7, the V gene TRBV20-1, with D perhaps matching TRBD1 or TRBD2 (5 bases each). Trimming took 5 bases from V and 4 from J, leaving 18 bases between them. The CDR3 runs 14 residues. Germline CDR1 reads DFQATT; CDR2 reads SNEGSKA (reference sequence). The CDR3 DNA is TGCAGTGCTTCACCCTCCGGGACGACGTACGAGCAGTACTTC. Protein sequence: CSASPSGTTYEQYF.

This clonotype showed up just a few times. The chain couples TRBV7-2 to TRBJ2-3; 7 bases match TRBD1. CDR3 length equals 15 residues. Trimming removed 2 bases from V and 4 bases from J; junction bases left unmatched: 6. Looked up from germline, CDR1 is SGHTA and CDR2 is FQGNSA. CDR3 bases: TGTGCCAGCAGCTTAACTAGACAGGGTTCAGATACGCAGTATTTT. Its protein product is CASSLTRQGSDTQYF. The full variable domain, its missing parts supplied by reference TRBV7-2 and TRBJ2-3, is GAGVSQSPSNKVTEKGKDVELRCDPISGHTALYWYRQSLGQGLEFLIYFQGNSAPDKSGLPSDRFSAERTGGSVSTLTIQRTQQEDSAVYLCASSLTRQGSDTQYFGPGTRLTVL.

About this clonotype: This may be a read error: a much more frequent sequence differs by one nucleotide. CDR3 nucleotide sequence: TGTGCCTGCAACCTCTGGGGAGAGACCCAGTACTTC. This translates into CACNLWGETQYF. The chain couples TRBV6-1 to TRBJ2-5; D not certain. CDR3 length equals 12 residues. The germline V gene encodes CDR1 MNHNS and CDR2 SASEGT. The V and J ends lost 11 bases and 4 bases respectively, with 14 bases between them.

Regarding this clonotype: A much larger clone differs from this one at a single base, so this may be a read error. The chain links TRBV20-1 to TRBJ1-2, with D possibly matching TRBD1 (6 bases). Per the germline V gene, CDR1 is DFQATT and CDR2 is SNEGSKA (reference sequence). This CDR3 region has 13 residues. The V end lost 3 bases, the J end lost 4 bases, and 12 bases lay between the germline ends. The CDR3, as DNA: TGCAGTGCTAGGAGCGGGGGCGTCTATGGCTACACCTTC. Its translation: CSARSGGVYGYTF.

Worth noting for this clonotype: One end of the junction does not line up with germline, which may come from a read error. The rearrangement joins TRBV20-1 to TRBJ1-1, with 7 bases identical to TRBD1. Germline values: CDR1 DFQATT, CDR2 SNEGSKA (reference sequence). The CDR3 totals 15 residues. The CDR3: CSAPRGGGMNAEAFF. CDR3 sequence (DNA): TGCAGTGCTCCCCGGGGAGGGGGCATGAACGCTGAAGCTTTCTTT.

This clonotype was seen repeatedly, ten times or more. V usage is TRBV10-3 and J usage is TRBJ1-2; possible D gene TRBD1, 5 bases. CDR1 and CDR2 (germline): ENHRY, SYGVKD. Trimming removed 2 bases at V and 2 bases at J, with 9 bases between. There are 14 residues in the CDR3. The CDR3 sequence: CAISEGRGNYGYTF. In nucleotides, the CDR3 is TGTGCCATCAGTGAGGGACGGGGGAACTATGGCTACACCTTC.

Note on this clonotype: A single base separates this from a much larger clone, so it may be a read error. This chain connects TRBV29-1 to TRBJ2-7; 7 bases fit TRBD2. Germline loops: CDR1 SQVTM, CDR2 ANQGSEA. CDR3 length: 11 amino acids. The trim removed 0 bases at V and 12 bases at J, leaving 5 bases unmatched. CDR3 coding DNA: TGCAGCGTTGAAGATAGGGAGGGATCGTACTTC. Translation: CSVEDREGSYF.

Regarding this clonotype: The junction departs from the called germline gene at one end, perhaps through a read error. The J gene is TRBJ2-5, the V gene TRBV20-1, with D perhaps being TRBD1 or TRBD2 (5 bases each). The CDR3 loop spans 15 amino acids. Germline lookup yields CDR1 DFQATT and CDR2 SNEGSKA (reference sequence). The CDR3 bases are TGCAGTGCTAGAGATCGGGACCCGTACGAAGAGATCCAGTACTTC. Translation gives CSARDRDPYEEIQYF.

To note about this clonotype: At one end, the junction sequence differs from germline, possibly due to a read error. The V gene is TRBV20-1, the J gene TRBJ1-5; unclear D gene. CDR3 length equals 12 residues. Germline V gives CDR1 DFQATT, CDR2 SNEGSKA (reference sequence). The chain's CDR3 is CSARAGNQHQHF. In DNA form, the CDR3 reads TGCAGTGCTAGAGCTGGGAATCAGCACCAGCATTTT.

This clonotype has a count of ten or more. V gene TRBV20-1 combines with J gene TRBJ2-7, with 11 nucleotides matching TRBD2. The CDR3 sequence is 15 residues long. With 5 bases clipped from V and 2 bases from J, the junction kept 8 bases outside the gene matches. Germline V gives CDR1 DFQATT, CDR2 SNEGSKA (reference sequence). The CDR3 DNA follows: TGCAGTGCTTTATCCGGGACTAGCGGAACCTACGAGCAGTACTTC. Translated, it gives CSALSGTSGTYEQYF.

The chain is built from TRBV13 and TRBJ2-1, with D perhaps TRBD1 or TRBD2 (6 bases each). This CDR3 contains 18 residues. Germline V gene data show CDR1 as PRHDT and CDR2 as FYEKMQ (reference sequence). V was shortened by 10 bases and J by 4 bases, with 29 bases between the two germline ends. The DNA for the CDR3 is TGTGCCAACATCCTCAATAGGGAGTCGGGGGCCTTTTACAATGAGCAGTTCTTC. Translation: CANILNRESGAFYNEQFF.

This clonotype was observed at least ten times. This chain connects TRBV6-1 to TRBJ2-6, with D unclear. CDR1 is MNHNS and CDR2 is SASEGT in the germline V gene. V gave up 3 bases and J gave up 2 bases, with 2 bases separating them. The CDR3 consists of 13 residues. The CDR3 loop reads CASSDPGANVLTF. CDR3 bases: TGTGCCAGCAGTGACCCTGGGGCCAACGTCCTGACTTTC.

The chain uses TRBV7-2 and TRBJ2-1, with unresolved D. The CDR3 is 13 residues long. V was shortened by 5 bases and J by 8 bases, with 13 bases between the two germline ends. CDR1 is SGHTA, CDR2 FQGNSA, per germline. CDR3 nucleotide sequence: TGTGCCAGCAGCCCGAAAGTGGCGTATGAGCAGTTCTTC. Translation gives CASSPKVAYEQFF. The variable domain in full, with the rest retrieved from reference TRBV7-2 and TRBJ2-1, is GAGVSQSPSNKVTEKGKDVELRCDPISGHTALYWYRQSLGQGLEFLIYFQGNSAPDKSGLPSDRFSAERTGGSVSTLTIQRTQQEDSAVYLCASSPKVAYEQFFGPGTRLTVL.

Comment on this clonotype: An end of the junction differs from the germline gene, which may be a read error. CDR3 nucleotides: TGTGCCAGCAGCACCCAGGAGAACACTGAAGTTTTTTTT. Protein sequence: CASSTQENTEVFF. V and J are TRBV11-2 and TRBJ1-1; D remains ambiguous. Germline V gives CDR1 SGHAT, CDR2 FQNNGV. The CDR3 runs 13 residues.

This clonotype was counted between two and nine times. CDR3 sequence: CASSFGQGNTGELFF. The CDR3 DNA reads TGTGCCAGCAGCTTCGGGCAGGGGAACACCGGGGAGCTGTTTTTT. This chain links TRBV11-3 with TRBJ2-2; a weak D match, TRBD1 (5 bases). CDR3 length: 15 residues. Trimming took off 3 bases at V and 1 base at J, with 9 bases between the two ends. Germline-derived CDR1 and CDR2 are SGHNT and YENEEA.

Concerning this clonotype: With a much larger clone just one base away, this may be a read error. The J gene is TRBJ2-2, the V gene TRBV18; D unclear. Germline CDR1 KGHSH, CDR2 LQKENI. This CDR3 comprises 15 residues. The CDR3 protein is CARSPPAGNTGELFF. DNA for the CDR3: TGTGCCAGATCACCACCGGCTGGGAACACCGGGGAGCTGTTTTTT. Combining the CDR3 with reference TRBV18 and TRBJ2-2 gives the whole variable domain NAGVMQNPRHLVRRRGQEARLRCSPMKGHSHVYWYRQLPEEGLKFMVYLQKENIIDESGMPKERFSAEFPKEGPSILRIQQVVRGDSAAYFCARSPPAGNTGELFFGEGSRLTVL.

This clonotype has only one observation. Just one base apart from a much larger clone, this may be a read error. The chain is built from TRBV14 and TRBJ1-2, with D uncertain. Germline values: CDR1 SGHDN, CDR2 FVKESK. CDR3 size: 13 residues. The CDR3 region is CVSSQDRTHGYTF. The CDR3 DNA reads as TGTGTCAGCAGCCAAGATCGAACGCATGGCTACACCTTC.

Notes on this clonotype: This clone may be a read error of a much larger clone one base away. V and J are TRBV4-2 and TRBJ2-1; 11 bases fit TRBD2. The CDR3 spans 16 residues. Germline CDR1 and CDR2: LGHNA and YNFKEQ. The ends lost 0 bases at V and 5 bases at J; junction bases unmatched: 3. For the CDR3, the DNA is TGTGCCAGCAGCCAAGAGGCTAGCGGGGGGCACAATGAGCAGTTCTTC. This encodes CASSQEASGGHNEQFF.

At least ten counts were recorded for this clonotype. The CDR3 DNA reads as TGTGCCAGCAGCCACAAGGGACTAGCGGGAGGCCAGAGCTCCTACAATGAGCAGTTCTTC. It codes for CASSHKGLAGGQSSYNEQFF. The genes are TRBV11-2 and TRBJ2-1, with TRBD2 matching 15 bases. The CDR3 spans 20 residues. Germline V lookup: CDR1 SGHAT, CDR2 FQNNGV. The V gene end was trimmed by 5 bases and the J gene end by 0 bases; junction bases not matched to a gene: 11. Complete variable domain (other parts from reference TRBV11-2 and TRBJ2-1): EAGVAQSPRYKIIEKRQSVAFWCNPISGHATLYWYQQILGQGPKLLIQFQNNGVVDDSQLPKDRFSAERLKGVDSTLKIQPAKLEDSAVYLCASSHKGLAGGQSSYNEQFFGPGTRLTVL.

The chain carries TRBV5-4 and TRBJ1-1; D gene uncertain. In germline, CDR1 is SGHNT, CDR2 YYREEE (reference sequence). This CDR3 has 14 amino acids. Trimming took off 5 bases at V and 0 bases at J, with 11 bases between the two ends. CDR3 nucleotides: TGTGCCAGCAGATTGCGGGCGTTGAACACTGAAGCTTTCTTT. This gives the protein CASRLRALNTEAFF.

Worth noting for this clonotype: This could be a read error, since a much larger clone is one nucleotide away. J is TRBJ1-3 and V is TRBV6-5; D gene unclear. The germline CDR1 and CDR2 sequences are MNHEY and SVGAGI. V was shortened by 10 bases and J by 0 bases, with 13 bases between the two germline ends. The CDR3 has 14 residues. As DNA, the CDR3 is TGTGCCACAACCTGGCTCCACTCTGGAAACACCATATATTTT. It codes for CATTWLHSGNTIYF.

A remark on this clonotype: At one end the junction does not follow the germline gene, possibly because of a read error. V and J are TRBV20-1 and TRBJ2-3; no clear D gene. Germline V gene data show CDR1 as DFQATT and CDR2 as SNEGSKA (reference sequence). The CDR3 spans 13 residues. The CDR3 spells CSARGRTADTLYF. In DNA, the CDR3 is TGCAGTGCTAGAGGGCGTACAGCAGATACGCTGTATTTT.

As regards this clonotype: The junction shows a germline mismatch at one end, possibly a read error. The CDR3 bases are TGTGCCAGCAGCCCCACTAGCGGGAGTGGTGGTAAGCAATTCTTC. Translated: CASSPTSGSGGKQFF. The chain employs TRBV11-2 and TRBJ2-1, with 11 bases aligning to TRBD2. Germline V gene data show CDR1 as SGHAT and CDR2 as FQNNGV. The CDR3 has 15 amino acids.

Points on this clonotype: It is unclear where the CDR3 begins or ends on the DNA, so no DNA is shown, and the CDR3 is as TCRdb lists it. The rearrangement joins TRBV29-1 to TRBJ1-2; the tabulated D call, TRBD1, remains unverified against the DNA. Germline CDR1 and CDR2: SQVTM and ANQGSEA. The CDR3 extends over 14 residues, inclusive of both ends. Here the CDR3 reads CNVARDSLNYGCTF.

Remarks on this clonotype: A much larger clone lies a single base off, so this may be a read error. As the CDR3 is not closed by the conserved phenylalanine or tryptophan, this likely results from a read error. This chain links TRBV12-3 or TRBV12-4 with TRBJ1-5; D is possibly TRBD1 (6 bases). This CDR3 region has 13 residues. V was pared by 6 bases and J by 3 bases, with 9 bases between. As DNA, the CDR3 is TGTGCCAGCAGGTGGGACACCAATCAGCCCCAGCATTTA. Encoded protein: CASRWDTNQPQHL.

Concerning this clonotype itself: This sequence may be a read error, since a much larger clone differs from it by one base. This chain joins TRBV29-1 and TRBJ2-5, with 13 bases identical to TRBD2. Germline V lookup: CDR1 SQVTM, CDR2 ANQGSEA. The CDR3 contains 19 residues. CDR3 region: CNVDEWRLAGGQYQETQYF. The CDR3 nucleotides read TGCAACGTTGATGAGTGGAGACTAGCGGGGGGACAGTACCAAGAGACCCAGTACTTC.

The V gene is TRBV7-3, the J gene TRBJ2-1; 16 bases are shared with TRBD2. The CDR3 sequence is 16 residues long. The V and J ends lost 10 bases and 7 bases, in that order; junction bases with no gene match: 10. The germline CDR1 and CDR2 sequences are SGHTA and FQGTGA. CDR3 in DNA: TGTGCCAACAGGTTACCGGGACTAGCGGGGGGGAATGAGCAGTTCTTC. Its protein product is CANRLPGLAGGNEQFF.

Relative to its sample, this clonotype is medium-sized. This rearrangement joins TRBV4-1 to TRBJ2-7, with 9 bases matching TRBD2. Looked up from germline, CDR1 is MGHRA and CDR2 is YSYEKL. Trimming at V came to 0 bases and at J to 3 bases, leaving 9 bases not matched to a gene. This CDR3 contains 17 residues. The CDR3 bases are TGCGCCAGCAGCCAAGATCTGGCGGGAGGGCCCCACTACGAGCAGTACTTC. It codes for CASSQDLAGGPHYEQYF.